Here is one TCR beta chain with its context. The CDR3 is 13 amino acids. Germline V CDR1 and CDR2: MNHEY, SMNVEV (reference sequence). V was clipped by 6 bases and J by 3 bases; unmatched bases: 4. This record comes from a study of CD8+ T cells in alopecia areata. Treatment denoted: oral pan-JAK inhibitor, 5-10 mg twice daily. Once RNA had been extracted, it was reverse transcribed into cDNA to act as the sequencing template. Profiling relied on immunoSEQ multiplex PCR, and the TCRdb table lists in-frame clones only, not all of them. The sample includes hundreds of thousands of clones, roughly 60% seen only once; the top ten take around 0.92%.

The chain is built from TRBV27 and TRBJ2-5; 7 bases fit TRBD1. The sequence came from a human donor with alopecia areata. The sequenced sample was CD4+ T cells sorted from blood, obtained around week 54, from a patient treated with tofacitinib. The DNA for the CDR3 is TGTGCCAGCAGAACGACAGGGAAAGAGACCCAGTACTTC. Encoded protein: CASRTTGKETQYF.